This T cell receptor (beta chain) was documented in a study of technical replicates of blood from several donors. Germline V gene data show CDR1 as SGHRS and CDR2 as YFSETQ. The V segment lost 1 base and the J segment 8 bases; nucleotides outside the gene matches: 7. This CDR3 spans 15 amino acids. Measured with immunoSEQ multiplex PCR; TCRdb has only the in-frame clones, and not every one. The repertoire consists of roughly 65,000 clones, with approximately 89% occurring once and the leading ten covering roughly 4.5%. This clone occurred once. The chain has TRBV5-1 and TRBJ2-1; 9 positions agree with TRBD2. The sequence came from a human donor in good health. Some clones in this sample may be carry-over from other donors' samples. The sequencing sample was made of PBMCs. The CDR3 protein is CASSLQGGGADEQFF. CDR3 in DNA: TGCGCCAGCAGCTTGCAAGGCGGGGGGGCAGATGAGCAGTTCTTC.